This TCR beta chain was sequenced during a study of T cell repertoires in cytomegalovirus infection (dated 2019 in TCRdb). With regard to the full study: Donor HLA type was relevant to the analysis, as public TCR beta signatures indicated carriage of CMV infection together with the matching HLA type. What the authors observed across the whole study: The ex vivo response was dominated by HLA-C-restricted CMV-specific TCR beta clonotypes, which also provided the single most frequent clonotype in two of eight donors. Carriers of CMV infection plus the relevant HLA type were discriminated by the cumulative frequency of public TCR beta family members in the study cohort and in an independent 352-donor cohort.

This clonotype came up a few times. Its antigen is not yet known. Base qualities are not recorded, but no much larger clone differs from it by a single base. Sequenced using an Illumina HiSeq 1500. TCRdb applied fastp at Q25 and MiXCR to the public reads, then kept only in-frame beta chains. Every distinct CDR3 protein forms one entry, paired with its most common genes and DNA. Present in this sample are about 110,000 distinct CDR3 sequences, around 10% of which were seen just once. The top ten clonotypes cover over 25% of the sample. Sample: PBMCs, sequenced either directly or after in vitro stimulation (not recorded which). This receptor was identified in a human donor in good health (CMV status not recorded). Some clones in this sample may be carry-over from other donors' samples.

This receptor carries the CDR3 CASREDRSSYNEQFF. The DNA sequence is TGTGCCAGTAGAGAAGATAGAAGCTCCTACAATGAGCAGTTCTTC. The chain links TRBV19 with TRBJ2-1; no D segment can be confidently identified. The junction carries 12 bases between V and J, which are trimmed by 6 bases and 0 bases respectively. The CDR3, from cysteine to phenylalanine, totals 15 residues. The DNA shown is the 45-base CDR3, in frame from base 1. CDR1 and CDR2, looked up from the germline V gene (reference sequence), are LNHDA and SQIVND.